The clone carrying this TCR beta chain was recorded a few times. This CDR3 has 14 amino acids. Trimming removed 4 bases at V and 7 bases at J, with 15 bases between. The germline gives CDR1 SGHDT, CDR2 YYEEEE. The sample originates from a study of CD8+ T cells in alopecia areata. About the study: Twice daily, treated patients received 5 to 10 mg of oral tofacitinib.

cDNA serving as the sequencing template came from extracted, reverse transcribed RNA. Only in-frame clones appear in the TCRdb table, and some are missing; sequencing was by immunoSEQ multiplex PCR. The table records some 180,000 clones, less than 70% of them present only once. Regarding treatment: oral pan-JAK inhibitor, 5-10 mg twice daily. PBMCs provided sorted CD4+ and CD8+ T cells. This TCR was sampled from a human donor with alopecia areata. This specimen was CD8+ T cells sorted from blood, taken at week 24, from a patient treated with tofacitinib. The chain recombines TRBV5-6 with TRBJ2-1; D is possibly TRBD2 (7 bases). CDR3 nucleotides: TGTGCCAGCAGCCGAGGGGGGGCCTCGAATGAGCAGTTCTTC. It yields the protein CASSRGGASNEQFF.